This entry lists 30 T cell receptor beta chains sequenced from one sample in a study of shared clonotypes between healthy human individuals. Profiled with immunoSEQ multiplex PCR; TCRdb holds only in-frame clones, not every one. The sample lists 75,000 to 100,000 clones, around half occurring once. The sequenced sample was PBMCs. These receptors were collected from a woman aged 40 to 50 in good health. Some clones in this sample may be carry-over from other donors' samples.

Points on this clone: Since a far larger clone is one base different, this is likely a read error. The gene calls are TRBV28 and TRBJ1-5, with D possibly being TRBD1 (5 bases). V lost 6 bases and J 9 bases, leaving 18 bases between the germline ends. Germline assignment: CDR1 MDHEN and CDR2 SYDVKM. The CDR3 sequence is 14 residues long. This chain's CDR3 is CASSPGRGIRPQHF. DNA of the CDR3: TGTGCCAGCAGCCCGGGACGGGGGATTAGGCCCCAGCATTTT.

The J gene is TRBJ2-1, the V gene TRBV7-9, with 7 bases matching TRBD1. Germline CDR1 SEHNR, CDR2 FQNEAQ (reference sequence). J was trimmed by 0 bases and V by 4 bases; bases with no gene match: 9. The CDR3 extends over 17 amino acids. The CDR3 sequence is CASSSPLQGSSYNEQFF. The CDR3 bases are TGTGCCAGCAGCTCACCGCTACAGGGGAGCTCCTACAATGAGCAGTTCTTC.

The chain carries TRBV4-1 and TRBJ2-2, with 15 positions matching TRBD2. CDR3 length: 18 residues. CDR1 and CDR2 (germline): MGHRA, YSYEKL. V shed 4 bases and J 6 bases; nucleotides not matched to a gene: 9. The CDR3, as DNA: TGCGCCAGCAGCCGCGGACTAGCGGGAGGGCCTTGGGCCGGGGAGCTGTTTTTT. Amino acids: CASSRGLAGGPWAGELFF.

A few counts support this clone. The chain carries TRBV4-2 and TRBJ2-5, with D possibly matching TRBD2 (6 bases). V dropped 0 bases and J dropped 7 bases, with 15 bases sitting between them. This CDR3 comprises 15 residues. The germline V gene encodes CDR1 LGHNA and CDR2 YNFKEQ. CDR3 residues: CASSQDSDRAGTQYF. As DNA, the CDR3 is TGTGCCAGCAGCCAAGATAGCGACAGAGCGGGGACCCAGTACTTC.

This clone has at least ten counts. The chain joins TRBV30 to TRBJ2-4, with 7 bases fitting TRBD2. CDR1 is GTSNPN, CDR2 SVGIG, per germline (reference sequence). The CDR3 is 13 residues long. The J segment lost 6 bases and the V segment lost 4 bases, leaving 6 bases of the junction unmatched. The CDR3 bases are TGTGCCTGGACCAAGGGAGGGCCAAACATTCAGTACTTC. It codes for CAWTKGGPNIQYF.

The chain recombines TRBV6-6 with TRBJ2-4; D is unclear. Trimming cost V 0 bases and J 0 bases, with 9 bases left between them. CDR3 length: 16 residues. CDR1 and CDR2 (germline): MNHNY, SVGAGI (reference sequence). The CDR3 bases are TGTGCCAGCAGTTACTCGTATAAACTAGCCAAAAACATTCAGTACTTC. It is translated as CASSYSYKLAKNIQYF.

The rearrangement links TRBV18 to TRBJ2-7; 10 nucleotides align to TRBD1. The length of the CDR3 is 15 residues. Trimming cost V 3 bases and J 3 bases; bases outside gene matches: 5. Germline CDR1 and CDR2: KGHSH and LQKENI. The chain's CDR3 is CASSPGTGDYYEQYF. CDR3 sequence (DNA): TGTGCCAGCTCACCGGGGACAGGGGATTACTACGAGCAGTACTTC.

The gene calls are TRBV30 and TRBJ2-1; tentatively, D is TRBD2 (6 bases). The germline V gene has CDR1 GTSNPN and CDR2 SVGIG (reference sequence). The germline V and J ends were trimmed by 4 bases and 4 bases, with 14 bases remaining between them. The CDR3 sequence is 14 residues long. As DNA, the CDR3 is TGTGCCTGGACAGCGCGGGGACTTTACAATGAGCAGTTCTTC. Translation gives CAWTARGLYNEQFF.

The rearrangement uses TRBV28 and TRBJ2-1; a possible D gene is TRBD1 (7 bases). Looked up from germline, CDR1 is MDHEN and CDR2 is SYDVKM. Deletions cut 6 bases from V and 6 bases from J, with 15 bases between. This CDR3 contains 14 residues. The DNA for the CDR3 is TGTGCCAGCAGCCGACTTCAGGGGGGCAATGAGCAGTTCTTC. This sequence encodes CASSRLQGGNEQFF.

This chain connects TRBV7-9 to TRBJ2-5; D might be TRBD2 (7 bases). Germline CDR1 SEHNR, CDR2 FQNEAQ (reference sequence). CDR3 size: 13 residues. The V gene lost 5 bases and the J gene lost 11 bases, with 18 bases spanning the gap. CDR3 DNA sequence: TGTGCCAGCAGCCCCCTCCGCGGGGGCAAGCAGTACTTC. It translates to CASSPLRGGKQYF. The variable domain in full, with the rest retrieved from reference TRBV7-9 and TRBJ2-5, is DTGVSQNPRHKITKRGQNVTFRCDPISEHNRLYWYRQTLGQGPEFLTYFQNEAQLEKSRLLSDRFSAERPKGSFSTLEIQRTEQGDSAMYLCASSPLRGGKQYFGPGTRLLVL.

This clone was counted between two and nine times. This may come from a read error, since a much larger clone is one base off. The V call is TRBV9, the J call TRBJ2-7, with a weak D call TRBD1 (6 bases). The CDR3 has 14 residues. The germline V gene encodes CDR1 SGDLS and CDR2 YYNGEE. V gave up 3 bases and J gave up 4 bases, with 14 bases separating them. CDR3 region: CASSATGSTYEQYF. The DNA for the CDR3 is TGTGCCAGCAGCGCGACAGGTTCAACTTACGAGCAGTACTTC.

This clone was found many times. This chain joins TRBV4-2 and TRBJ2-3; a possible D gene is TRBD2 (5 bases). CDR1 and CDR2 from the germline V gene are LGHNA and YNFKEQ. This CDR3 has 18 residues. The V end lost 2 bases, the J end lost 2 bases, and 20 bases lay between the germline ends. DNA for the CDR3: TGTGCCAGCAGCCAATACCTCTCCCAGCGGTTGGCCACAGATACGCAGTATTTT. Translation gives CASSQYLSQRLATDTQYF.

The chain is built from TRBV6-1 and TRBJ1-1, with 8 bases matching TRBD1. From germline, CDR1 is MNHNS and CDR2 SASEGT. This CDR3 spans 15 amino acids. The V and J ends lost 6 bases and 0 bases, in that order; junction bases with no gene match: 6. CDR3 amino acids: CASRGQGIMNTEAFF. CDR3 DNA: TGTGCCAGCAGAGGACAGGGAATTATGAACACTGAAGCTTTCTTT.

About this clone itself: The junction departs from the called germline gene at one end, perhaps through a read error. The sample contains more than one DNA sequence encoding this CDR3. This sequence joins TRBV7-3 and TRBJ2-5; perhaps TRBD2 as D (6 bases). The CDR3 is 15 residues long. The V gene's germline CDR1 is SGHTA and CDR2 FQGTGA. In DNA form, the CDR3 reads TGCGCCAGCAGCTTAACACTAGCAGCTGGGGAGACCCAGTACTTC. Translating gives CASSLTLAAGETQYF.

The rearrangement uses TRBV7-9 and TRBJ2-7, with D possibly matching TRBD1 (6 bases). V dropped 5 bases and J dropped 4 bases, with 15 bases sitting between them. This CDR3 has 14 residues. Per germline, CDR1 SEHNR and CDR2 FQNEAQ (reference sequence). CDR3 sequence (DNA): TGTGCCAGCAGCCCTTGGACAGCTACTTACGAGCAGTACTTC. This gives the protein CASSPWTATYEQYF. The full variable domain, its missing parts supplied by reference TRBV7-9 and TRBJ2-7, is DTGVSQNPRHKITKRGQNVTFRCDPISEHNRLYWYRQTLGQGPEFLTYFQNEAQLEKSRLLSDRFSAERPKGSFSTLEIQRTEQGDSAMYLCASSPWTATYEQYFGPGTRLTVT.

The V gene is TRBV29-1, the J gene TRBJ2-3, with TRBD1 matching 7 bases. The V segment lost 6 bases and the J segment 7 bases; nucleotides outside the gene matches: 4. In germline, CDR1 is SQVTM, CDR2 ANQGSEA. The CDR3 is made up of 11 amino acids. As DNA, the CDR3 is TGCAGCGTAGGACAGGCAAATACGCAGTATTTT. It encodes CSVGQANTQYF.

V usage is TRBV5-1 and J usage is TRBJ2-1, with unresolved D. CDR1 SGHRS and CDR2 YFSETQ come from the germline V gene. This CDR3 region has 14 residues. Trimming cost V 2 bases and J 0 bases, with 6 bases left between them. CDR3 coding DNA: TGCGCCAGCAGCTTAAGCGACTCCTACAATGAGCAGTTCTTC. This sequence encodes CASSLSDSYNEQFF.

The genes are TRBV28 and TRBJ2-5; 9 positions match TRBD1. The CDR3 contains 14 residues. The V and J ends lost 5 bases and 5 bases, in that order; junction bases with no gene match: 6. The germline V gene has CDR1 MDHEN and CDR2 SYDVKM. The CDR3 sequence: CASSATGGSETQYF. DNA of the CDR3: TGTGCCAGCAGTGCAACAGGGGGCAGTGAGACCCAGTACTTC.

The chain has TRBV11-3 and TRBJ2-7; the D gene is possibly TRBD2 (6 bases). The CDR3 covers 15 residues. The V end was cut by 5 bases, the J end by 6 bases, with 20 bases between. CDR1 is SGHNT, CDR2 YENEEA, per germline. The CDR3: CASSRGPSAEVEQYF. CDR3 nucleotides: TGTGCCAGCAGCCGAGGTCCTAGCGCGGAGGTCGAGCAGTACTTC.

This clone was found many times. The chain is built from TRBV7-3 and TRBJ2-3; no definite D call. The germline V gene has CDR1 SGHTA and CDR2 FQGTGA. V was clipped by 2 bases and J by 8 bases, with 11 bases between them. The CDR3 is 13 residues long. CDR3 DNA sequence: TGTGCCAGCAGCTTAGCCCCTCTGGGTACGCAGTATTTT. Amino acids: CASSLAPLGTQYF.

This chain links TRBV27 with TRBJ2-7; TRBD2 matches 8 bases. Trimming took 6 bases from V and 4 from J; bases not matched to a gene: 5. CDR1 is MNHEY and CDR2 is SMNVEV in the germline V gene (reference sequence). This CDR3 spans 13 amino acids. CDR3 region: CASSPREGYEQYF. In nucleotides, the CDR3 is TGTGCCAGCAGCCCCCGGGAGGGGTACGAGCAGTACTTC.

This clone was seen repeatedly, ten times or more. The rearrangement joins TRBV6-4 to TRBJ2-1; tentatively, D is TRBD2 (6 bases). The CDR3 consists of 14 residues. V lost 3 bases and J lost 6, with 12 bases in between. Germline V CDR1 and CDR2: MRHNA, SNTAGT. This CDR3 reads CASSETGASNEQFF. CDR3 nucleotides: TGTGCCAGCAGTGAGACGGGAGCGAGCAATGAGCAGTTCTTC.

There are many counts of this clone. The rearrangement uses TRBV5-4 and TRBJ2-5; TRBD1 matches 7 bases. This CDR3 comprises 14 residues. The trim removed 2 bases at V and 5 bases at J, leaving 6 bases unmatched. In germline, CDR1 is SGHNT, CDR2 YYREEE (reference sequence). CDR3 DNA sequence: TGTGCCAGCAGCTTCCCCGGGACAGAGGAGACCCAGTACTTC. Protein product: CASSFPGTEETQYF.

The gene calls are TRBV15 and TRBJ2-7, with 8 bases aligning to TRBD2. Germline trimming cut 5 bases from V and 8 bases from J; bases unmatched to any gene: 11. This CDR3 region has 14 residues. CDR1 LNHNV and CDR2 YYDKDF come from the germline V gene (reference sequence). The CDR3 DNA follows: TGTGCCACCAGCCAACCCGCGGGGGGCGACAAGCAGTACTTC. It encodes CATSQPAGGDKQYF.

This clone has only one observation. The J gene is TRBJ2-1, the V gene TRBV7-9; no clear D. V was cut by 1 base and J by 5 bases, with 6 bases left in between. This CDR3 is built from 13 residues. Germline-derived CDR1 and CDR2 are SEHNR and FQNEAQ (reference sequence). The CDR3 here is CASSLVRDNEQFF. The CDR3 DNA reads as TGTGCCAGCAGCTTAGTCCGGGACAATGAGCAGTTCTTC.

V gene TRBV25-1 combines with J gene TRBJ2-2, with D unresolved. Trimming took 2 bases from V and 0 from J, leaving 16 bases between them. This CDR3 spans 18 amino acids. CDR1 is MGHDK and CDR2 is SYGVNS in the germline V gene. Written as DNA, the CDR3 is TGTGCCAGCAGTGAAAGGGCCCGGTTTGGCGCGAACACCGGGGAGCTGTTTTTT. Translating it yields CASSERARFGANTGELFF.

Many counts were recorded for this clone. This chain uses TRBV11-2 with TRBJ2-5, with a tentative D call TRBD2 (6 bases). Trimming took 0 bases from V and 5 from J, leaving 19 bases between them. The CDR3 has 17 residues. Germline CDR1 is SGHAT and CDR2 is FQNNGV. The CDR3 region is CASSLDAHQAGEETQYF. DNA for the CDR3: TGTGCCAGCAGCTTAGATGCCCATCAAGCGGGTGAGGAGACCCAGTACTTC. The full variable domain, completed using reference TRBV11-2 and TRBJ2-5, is EAGVAQSPRYKIIEKRQSVAFWCNPISGHATLYWYQQILGQGPKLLIQFQNNGVVDDSQLPKDRFSAERLKGVDSTLKIQPAKLEDSAVYLCASSLDAHQAGEETQYFGPGTRLLVL.

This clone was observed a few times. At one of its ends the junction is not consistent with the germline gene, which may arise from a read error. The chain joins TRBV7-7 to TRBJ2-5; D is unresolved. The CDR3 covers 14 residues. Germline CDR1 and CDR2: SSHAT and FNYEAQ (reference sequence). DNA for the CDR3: TGTGCTAGCAGCTTAGATCCGGGCTCGGAGACCCAGTACTTC. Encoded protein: CASSLDPGSETQYF.

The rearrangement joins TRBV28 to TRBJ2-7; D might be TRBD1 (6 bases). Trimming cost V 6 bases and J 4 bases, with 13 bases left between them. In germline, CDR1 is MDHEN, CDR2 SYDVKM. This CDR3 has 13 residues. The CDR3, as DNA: TGTGCCAGCAGAAAAGGACAGCATTACGAGCAGTACTTC. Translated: CASRKGQHYEQYF.

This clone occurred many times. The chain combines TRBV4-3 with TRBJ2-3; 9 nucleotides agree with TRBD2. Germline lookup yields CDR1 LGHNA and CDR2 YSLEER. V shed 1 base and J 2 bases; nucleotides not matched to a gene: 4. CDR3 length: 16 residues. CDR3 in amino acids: CASSQGLADNTDTQYF. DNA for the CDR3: TGCGCCAGCAGCCAAGGACTAGCGGATAACACAGATACGCAGTATTTT.